This TCR beta chain was captured in a study of shared clonotypes between healthy human individuals. The CDR3 has 15 residues. The V gene's germline CDR1 is SGHTA and CDR2 FQGNSA. V lost 4 bases to trimming and J lost 4 bases, with 16 bases between them. Libraries were prepared by immunoSEQ multiplex PCR; TCRdb keeps only in-frame clonotypes and omits some of them. The sample has a few million clones; 90% to 97% are singletons. Source material: naive CD4+ T cells sorted from blood. Sample subset: CD45RA+ positively selected. The V gene is TRBV7-2, the J gene TRBJ1-1; D is perhaps TRBD1 (5 bases). This clonotype originated in a man between 18 and 35 years old in good health. CDR3 in amino acids: CASSSSGVRGTEAFF. In nucleotides, the CDR3 is TGTGCCAGCAGCTCATCTGGGGTTAGGGGCACTGAAGCTTTCTTT. The complete variable domain, with remaining parts taken from reference TRBV7-2 and TRBJ1-1, reads GAGVSQSPSNKVTEKGKDVELRCDPISGHTALYWYRQSLGQGLEFLIYFQGNSAPDKSGLPSDRFSAERTGGSVSTLTIQRTQQEDSAVYLCASSSSGVRGTEAFFGQGTRLTVV.